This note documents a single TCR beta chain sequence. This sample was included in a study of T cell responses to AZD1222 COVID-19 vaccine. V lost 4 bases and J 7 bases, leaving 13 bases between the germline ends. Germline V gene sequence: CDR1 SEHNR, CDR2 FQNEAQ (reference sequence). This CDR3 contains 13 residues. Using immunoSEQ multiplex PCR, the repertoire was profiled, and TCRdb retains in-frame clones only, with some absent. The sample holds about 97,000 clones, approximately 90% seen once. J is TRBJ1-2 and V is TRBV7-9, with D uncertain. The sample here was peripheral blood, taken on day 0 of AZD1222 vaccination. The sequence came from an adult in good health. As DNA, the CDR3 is TGTGCCAGCAGCTCGGAAGGGTCCAGTGGCTACACCTTC. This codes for CASSSEGSSGYTF.